This T cell receptor beta chain appears in the sequencing data of a study of cytomegalovirus exposure and HLA in healthy donors. Overall study context: As released early, the data held 70 million to 100 million unique TCRs from HLA-typed donors.

General observations from the study: When the data were analyzed later, several of the most significant clusters appeared to be linked to common viral pathogens. TCR beta V- and J-gene trimming was later associated with a missense DCLRE1C variant. Reportedly, fewer N-insertions than the approximately 700-donor mean appeared in an Asian-associated ancestry cluster in a later analysis.

Primers: 60 Vbeta forward and 13 Jbeta reverse. The protocol was immunoSEQ multiplex PCR, while the TCRdb copy is restricted to in-frame clones and leaves out a portion. The sample lists about 90,000 clones; 65% to 85% were seen once. CDR1 and CDR2 from the germline V gene are SGHRS and YFSETQ. The CDR3 extends over 16 amino acids. The trim removed 4 bases at V and 5 bases at J, leaving 10 bases unmatched. With regard to this clone: Its antigen is not known.

Specimen: PBMCs. The receptor's source is a man aged 25-45 years in good health and CMV-seronegative. The chain recombines TRBV5-1 with TRBJ2-5; 11 bases are a match to TRBD1. The chain's CDR3 is CASSPLGQGAGETQYF. CDR3 nucleotides: TGCGCCAGCAGCCCCCTTGGACAGGGGGCGGGGGAGACCCAGTACTTC.